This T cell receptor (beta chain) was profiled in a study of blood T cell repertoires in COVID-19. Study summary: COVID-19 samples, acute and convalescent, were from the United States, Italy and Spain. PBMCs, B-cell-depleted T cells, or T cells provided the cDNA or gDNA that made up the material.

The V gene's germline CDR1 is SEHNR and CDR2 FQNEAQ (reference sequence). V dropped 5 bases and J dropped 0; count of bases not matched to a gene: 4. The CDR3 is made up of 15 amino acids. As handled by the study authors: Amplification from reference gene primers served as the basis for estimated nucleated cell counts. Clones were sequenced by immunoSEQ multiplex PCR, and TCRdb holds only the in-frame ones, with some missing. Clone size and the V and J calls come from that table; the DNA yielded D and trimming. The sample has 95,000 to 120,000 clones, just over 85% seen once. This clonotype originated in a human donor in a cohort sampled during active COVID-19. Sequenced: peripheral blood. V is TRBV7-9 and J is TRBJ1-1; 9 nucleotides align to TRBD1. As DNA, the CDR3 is TGTGCCAGCAGCGAAGGGACAGGGTTGAACACTGAAGCTTTCTTT. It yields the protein CASSEGTGLNTEAFF.